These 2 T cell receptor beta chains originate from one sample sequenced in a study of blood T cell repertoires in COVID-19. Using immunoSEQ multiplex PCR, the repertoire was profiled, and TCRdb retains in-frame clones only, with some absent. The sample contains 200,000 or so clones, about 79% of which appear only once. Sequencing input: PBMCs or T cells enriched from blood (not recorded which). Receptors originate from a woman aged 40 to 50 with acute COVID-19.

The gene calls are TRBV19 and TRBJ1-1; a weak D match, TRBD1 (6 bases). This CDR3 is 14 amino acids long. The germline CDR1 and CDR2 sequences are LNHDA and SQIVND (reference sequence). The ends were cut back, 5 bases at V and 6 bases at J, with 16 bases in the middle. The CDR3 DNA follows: TGTGCCAGTAGTCCCACCTCAGGGGTTCCTGAAGCTTTCTTT. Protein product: CASSPTSGVPEAFF. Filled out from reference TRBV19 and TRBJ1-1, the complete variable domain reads DGGITQSPKYLFRKEGQNVTLSCEQNLNHDAMYWYRQDPGQGLRLIYYSQIVNDFQKGDIAEGYSVSREKKESFPLTVTSAQKNPTAFYLCASSPTSGVPEAFFGQGTRLTVV.

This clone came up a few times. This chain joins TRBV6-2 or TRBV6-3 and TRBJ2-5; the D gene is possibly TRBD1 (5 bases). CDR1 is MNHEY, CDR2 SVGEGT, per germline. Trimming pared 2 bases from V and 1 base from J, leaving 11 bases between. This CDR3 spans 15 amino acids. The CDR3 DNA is TGTGCCAGCAGTTACCCGGACACTCCCCAAGAGACCCAGTACTTC. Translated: CASSYPDTPQETQYF.